A selection of T cell receptor beta chains follows, all from one sample in a study of T cell responses to AZD1222 COVID-19 vaccine. Sequencing used immunoSEQ multiplex PCR; TCRdb keeps in-frame clones, though not all of them. Of roughly 120,000 clones listed, around 89% are singletons. This specimen was peripheral blood, taken on day 0 of AZD1222 vaccination. These receptors were obtained from an adult in good health. Both conserved end residues are part of each CDR3. D genes are given only for firm matches. Only some rows state a clone size, as once, few, many or a class for expanded clones.

.	16	TRBV3-1/TRBV3-2	TRBJ2-5	once	TGTGCCAGCAGCCAGGTCGGGGCGGGGGCCCAAGAGACCCAGTACTTC	CASSQVGAGAQETQYF
TRBD1	14	TRBV7-2	TRBJ1-2	.	TGTGCCAGCAGCTTCCAGACAGGGGGCTATGGCTACACCTTC	CASSFQTGGYGYTF
.	14	TRBV18	TRBJ1-3	.	TGTGCCAGCTCACGGGAACGCTCTGGAAACACCATATATTTT	CASSRERSGNTIYF
TRBD1	15	TRBV4-1	TRBJ1-5	.	TGCGCCAGCAGCCAAGATGACAGGGATGGGCAGCCCCAGCATTTT	CASSQDDRDGQPQHF
TRBD2	18	TRBV3-1/TRBV3-2	TRBJ2-5	once	TGTGCCAGCAGCCTAGGGGCTAGCGGGGGTCCGGCACAAGAGACCCAGTACTTC	CASSLGASGGPAQETQYF
.	15	TRBV19	TRBJ2-1	.	TGTGCCAGTAGTAGATTGTGGGGTAGCAACAATGAGCAGTTCTTC	CASSRLWGSNNEQFF
.	11	TRBV2	TRBJ1-2	.	TGTGCCAGCAGTTATTACTATGGCTACACCTTC	CASSYYYGYTF
TRBD1	15	TRBV24-1	TRBJ1-5	.	TGTGCCACCAGTGAGACAGGGGGAAGAAATCAGCCCCAGCATTTT	CATSETGGRNQPQHF
TRBD2	14	TRBV5-1	TRBJ2-7	.	TGCGCCACACGAACATGGGCGGGGGACGGCGAGCAGTACTTC	CATRTWAGDGEQYF
.	15	TRBV28	TRBJ2-7	.	TGTGCCAGCAGTTTAAGCCGGATTGGATCCTACGAGCAGTACTTC	CASSLSRIGSYEQYF
TRBD1	16	TRBV28	TRBJ2-5	once	TGTGCCAGCAGTTATAATCGCGGGACAGGGGGAGTCGTTCAGTACTTC	CASSYNRGTGGVVQYF
.	15	TRBV4-2	TRBJ2-2	.	TGTGCCAGCAGCCAAGAGGGGGGGCATGGCGGGGAGCTGTTTTTT	CASSQEGGHGGELFF
.	14	TRBV6-5	TRBJ2-7	.	TGTGCCAGCAGCTATGGCTCGGGGGTCTACGAGCAGTACTTC	CASSYGSGVYEQYF
.	13	TRBV7-2	TRBJ2-3	.	TGTGCCAGCAGCTCAGAGACGAGGGATACGCAGTATTTT	CASSSETRDTQYF
.	14	TRBV20-1	TRBJ2-2	.	TGCAGTGCTAGTAGGGGGGTGAACACCGGGGAGCTGTTTTTT	CSASRGVNTGELFF